The clone carrying this TCR beta chain was detected many times. The antigen is unknown. The data belong to a study of T cell repertoires in cytomegalovirus infection. Overall study: It was the public TCR beta signatures that indicated both CMV infection and matching HLA type.

The CDR3 spans 14 residues. Germline CDR1 is SGHVS and CDR2 is FNYEAQ. Trimming took 1 base from V and 9 from J, leaving 16 bases between them. TCRdb passed the reads through MiXCR, listing each CDR3 protein once. The top ten clones hold about 15% of a sample with 200,000 to 300,000 distinct CDR3 sequences, roughly 10% of them seen once. The study's findings and limits: Dominating the ex vivo response were TCR beta clonotypes that were CMV-specific and HLA-C-restricted. Cumulative frequency of public TCR beta families picked out carriers of CMV plus the relevant HLA.

The sample was PBMCs. The chain combines TRBV7-6 with TRBJ2-7; tentatively, D is TRBD1 (5 bases). This receptor was obtained from a human donor in good health (CMV status not recorded). Some clones in this sample may be carry-over from other donors' samples. CDR3 in amino acids: CASSLEGILSRQYF. CDR3 nucleotide sequence: TGTGCCAGCAGCTTAGAGGGGATACTCTCTAGGCAGTACTTC.